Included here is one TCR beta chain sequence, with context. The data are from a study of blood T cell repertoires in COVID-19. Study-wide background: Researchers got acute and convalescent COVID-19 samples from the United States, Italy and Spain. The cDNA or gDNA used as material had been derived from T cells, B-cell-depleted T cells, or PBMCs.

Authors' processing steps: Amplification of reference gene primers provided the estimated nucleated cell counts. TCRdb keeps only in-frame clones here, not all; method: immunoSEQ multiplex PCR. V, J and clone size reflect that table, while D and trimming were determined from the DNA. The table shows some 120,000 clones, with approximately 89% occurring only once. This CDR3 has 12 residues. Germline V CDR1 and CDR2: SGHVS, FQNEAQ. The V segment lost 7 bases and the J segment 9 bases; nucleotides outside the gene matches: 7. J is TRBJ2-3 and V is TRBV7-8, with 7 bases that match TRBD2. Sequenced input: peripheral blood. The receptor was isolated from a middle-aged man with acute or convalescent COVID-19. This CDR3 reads CASNLAGDTQYF. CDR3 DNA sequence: TGTGCCAGCAACCTGGCGGGAGACACGCAGTATTTT.